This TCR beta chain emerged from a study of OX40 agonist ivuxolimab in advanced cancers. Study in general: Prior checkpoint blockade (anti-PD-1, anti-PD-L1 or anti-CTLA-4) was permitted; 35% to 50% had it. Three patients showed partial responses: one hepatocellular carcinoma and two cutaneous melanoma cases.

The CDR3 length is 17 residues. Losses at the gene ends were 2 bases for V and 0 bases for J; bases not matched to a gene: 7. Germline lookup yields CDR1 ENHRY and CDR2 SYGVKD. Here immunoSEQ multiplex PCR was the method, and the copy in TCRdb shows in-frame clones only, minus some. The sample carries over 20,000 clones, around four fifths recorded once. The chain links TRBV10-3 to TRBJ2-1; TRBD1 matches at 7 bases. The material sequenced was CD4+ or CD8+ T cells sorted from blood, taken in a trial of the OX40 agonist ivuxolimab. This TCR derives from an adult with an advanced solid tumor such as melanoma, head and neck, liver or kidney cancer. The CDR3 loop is CAISEAVYRGSYNEQFF. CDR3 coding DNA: TGTGCCATCAGTGAGGCCGTCTACAGGGGCTCCTACAATGAGCAGTTCTTC.